This T cell receptor beta chain came from a study of human T cells and chemical hapten exposure. Study results and caveats: Against controls, expanded TCRs gave rise to significantly more large CDR3 similarity clusters.

Per germline, CDR1 MNHEY and CDR2 SVGEGT. Trimming stripped 1 base from V and 1 base from J, with 3 bases between. The CDR3 runs 13 residues. This clonotype turned up a few times. Its antigen is currently unknown. Time point denoted: patch test 3, about 24 weeks after DPC sensitization. Specified treatment: therapeutic diphenylcyclopropenone sensitization with weekly scalp DPC. One entry per CDR3 protein results from TCRdb running MiXCR on the RACE reads. The sample yields roughly 100,000 distinct CDR3 sequences, roughly a third seen once. The chain employs TRBV6-2 or TRBV6-3 and TRBJ2-3, with D hard to call. The specimen was whole blood, collected in connection with sensitization to the hapten diphenylcyclopropenone (DPC). The TCR sequence derives from a man between 40 and 49 years old with alopecia areata. Some clones in this sample may be carry-over from other donors' samples. The CDR3: CASSYFGTDTQYF. The CDR3 nucleotides are TGTGCCAGCAGTTACTTCGGCACAGATACGCAGTATTTT.